This entry lists 19 T cell receptor beta chains sequenced from one sample in a study of T cell changes during pregnancy in multiple sclerosis. TCRdb's table, derived via immunoSEQ multiplex PCR, lists solely in-frame clones and lacks some. The data contain 60,000 to 75,000 clones, roughly 91% of them seen just once; the ten biggest clones take up around 0.81%. Material: peripheral blood, obtained before pregnancy. These receptor sequences come from a female donor with multiple sclerosis, enrolled in a pregnancy study.

J is TRBJ1-1 and V is TRBV25-1; no clear D. Per the germline V gene, CDR1 is MGHDK and CDR2 is SYGVNS. The CDR3 has 11 residues. Trimming removed 7 bases from V and 1 base from J, with 4 bases in between. The CDR3 region is CASIENTEAFF. The DNA for the CDR3 is TGTGCCAGCATAGAGAACACTGAAGCTTTCTTT.

The chain links TRBV11-2 to TRBJ1-6; 7 positions match TRBD1. Germline V gene sequence: CDR1 SGHAT, CDR2 FQNNGV. CDR3 length equals 15 residues. With 8 bases clipped from V and 3 bases from J, the junction kept 7 bases outside the gene matches. The CDR3 here is CASYTYRGYNSPLHF. Written as DNA, the CDR3 is TGTGCCAGCTATACCTACAGGGGCTATAATTCACCCCTCCACTTT.

The chain carries TRBV18 and TRBJ1-1; 7 positions match TRBD1. Germline CDR1 KGHSH, CDR2 LQKENI. The CDR3 spans 15 residues. Trimming took 3 bases from V and 2 from J; bases not matched to a gene: 6. The CDR3 nucleotides are TGTGCCAGCTCACCTCTACAGGGGCGAAACACTGAAGCTTTCTTT. Amino acid sequence: CASSPLQGRNTEAFF.

This sequence joins TRBV30 and TRBJ1-2, with D perhaps matching TRBD1 (5 bases). The CDR3 is made up of 12 amino acids. The V end was cut by 2 bases, the J end by 4 bases, with 8 bases between. Germline loops: CDR1 GTSNPN, CDR2 SVGIG (reference sequence). CDR3 sequence reads: CAWSRQRYGYTF. DNA for the CDR3: TGTGCCTGGAGTCGACAGCGCTATGGCTACACCTTC.

This clone has a single count. The chain combines TRBV5-8 with TRBJ2-2; D may be TRBD1 (5 bases). Between the trimmed V and J ends, which lost 4 bases and 3 bases, there was a span of 7 bases. This CDR3 contains 13 residues. CDR1 is SGHTS and CDR2 is YDEGEE in the germline V gene. This CDR3 reads CASSIQDTGELFF. CDR3 bases: TGTGCCAGCAGCATACAGGACACCGGGGAGCTGTTTTTT.

This clone was recorded only once. The chain is built from TRBV6-5 and TRBJ1-2; tentative D call: TRBD1 (5 bases). The CDR3 contains 13 residues. CDR1 is MNHEY and CDR2 is SVGAGI in the germline V gene. Trimming pared 2 bases from V and 3 bases from J, leaving 7 bases between. The chain's CDR3 is CASSYSRDYGYTF. CDR3 nucleotide sequence: TGTGCCAGCAGTTACAGCAGGGACTATGGCTACACCTTC.

The rearrangement joins TRBV6-6 to TRBJ2-1; D uncertain. V lost 5 bases and J lost 6, with 14 bases in between. Germline V lookup: CDR1 MNHNY, CDR2 SVGAGI (reference sequence). This CDR3 region has 14 residues. The CDR3 here is CASSRPTLPNEQFF. The CDR3 nucleotides read TGTGCCAGCAGTCGTCCAACCCTACCCAATGAGCAGTTCTTC.

The chain couples TRBV7-2 to TRBJ2-7; TRBD2 is a possible D gene (5 bases). This CDR3 is built from 15 residues. V was pared by 2 bases and J by 0 bases, with 11 bases between. Germline V gene lookup returns CDR1 SGHTA and CDR2 FQGNSA. The CDR3 reads CASSLSEVSSYEQYF. For the CDR3, the DNA is TGTGCCAGCAGCTTATCGGAGGTCAGCTCCTACGAGCAGTACTTC.

The chain has TRBV27 and TRBJ1-5; TRBD1 might be the D (5 bases). The CDR3 extends over 16 amino acids. Trimming took off 0 bases at V and 7 bases at J, with 16 bases between the two ends. Looked up from germline, CDR1 is MNHEY and CDR2 is SMNVEV (reference sequence). In nucleotides, the CDR3 is TGTGCCAGCAGTTTATCGATTACAGGTAGAGGCCAGCCCCAGCATTTT. It codes for CASSLSITGRGQPQHF.

In DNA form, the CDR3 reads TGTGCCAGCAGCCTGACACTTATGAGCACAGATACGCAGTATTTT. It encodes CASSLTLMSTDTQYF. The V call is TRBV11-2, the J call TRBJ2-3; unclear D gene. Trimming stripped 5 bases from V and 0 bases from J, with 12 bases between. CDR3 size: 15 residues. Germline V CDR1 and CDR2: SGHAT, FQNNGV. Full variable domain (outside the CDR3, taken from reference TRBV11-2 and TRBJ2-3): EAGVAQSPRYKIIEKRQSVAFWCNPISGHATLYWYQQILGQGPKLLIQFQNNGVVDDSQLPKDRFSAERLKGVDSTLKIQPAKLEDSAVYLCASSLTLMSTDTQYFGPGTRLTVL.

This chain connects TRBV18 to TRBJ1-1, with a tentative D call TRBD1 (5 bases). Trimming took off 3 bases at V and 1 base at J, with 6 bases between the two ends. Germline V gene sequence: CDR1 KGHSH, CDR2 LQKENI. The CDR3 contains 13 residues. The CDR3 bases are TGTGCCAGCTCACCGGGGGGGAACACTGAAGCTTTCTTT. It is translated as CASSPGGNTEAFF.

The chain employs TRBV5-1 and TRBJ2-1; perhaps TRBD2 as D (5 bases). V shed 4 bases and J shed 8 bases, with 19 bases lying between them. The V gene's germline CDR1 is SGHRS and CDR2 YFSETQ. There are 15 residues in the CDR3. CDR3 residues: CASSPRTPFSDEQFF. In DNA form, the CDR3 reads TGCGCCAGCAGCCCCCGGACTCCTTTTTCCGATGAGCAGTTCTTC. The whole variable domain, filled in from reference TRBV5-1 and TRBJ2-1, reads KAGVTQTPRYLIKTRGQQVTLSCSPISGHRSVSWYQQTPGQGLQFLFEYFSETQRNKGNFPGRFSGRQFSNSRSEMNVSTLELGDSALYLCASSPRTPFSDEQFFGPGTRLTVL.

The gene calls are TRBV5-6 and TRBJ2-7; 9 positions match TRBD1. Trimming removed 0 bases from V and 3 bases from J; junction bases left unmatched: 7. There are 16 residues in the CDR3. CDR1 is SGHDT and CDR2 is YYEEEE in the germline V gene. This CDR3 is CASSLEPGQGLYEQYF. The CDR3 DNA reads TGTGCCAGCAGCTTGGAACCGGGACAGGGTCTCTACGAGCAGTACTTC.

The chain carries TRBV15 and TRBJ2-2; 13 bases are shared with TRBD2. The CDR3 is made up of 16 amino acids. V lost 0 bases, J lost 10 bases, and 5 bases stayed unmatched. In germline, CDR1 is LNHNV, CDR2 YYDKDF (reference sequence). As DNA, the CDR3 is TGTGCCACCAGCAGAGATGGACTAGCGGGGGCGGAGGAGCTGTTTTTT. Translating gives CATSRDGLAGAEELFF.

The rearrangement links TRBV7-3 to TRBJ2-2; D unresolved. The CDR3 loop spans 14 amino acids. Trimming shortened V by 2 bases and J by 4 bases, and 8 bases separated the two germline ends. Germline-derived CDR1 and CDR2 are SGHTA and FQGTGA. CDR3 DNA sequence: TGTGCCAGCAGCTTATCGGCAGGCACCGGGGAGCTGTTTTTT. Residues: CASSLSAGTGELFF.

This sequence joins TRBV7-8 and TRBJ1-2, with D maybe TRBD1 (6 bases). This CDR3 comprises 15 residues. Germline lookup yields CDR1 SGHVS and CDR2 FQNEAQ. The V end lost 5 bases, the J end lost 6 bases, and 19 bases lay between the germline ends. CDR3 in amino acids: CASSLNRVNVHGYTF. CDR3 DNA: TGTGCCAGCAGCCTTAACAGGGTTAACGTCCATGGCTACACCTTC.

The V and J genes are TRBV4-3 and TRBJ2-6; unclear D gene. Looked up from germline, CDR1 is LGHNA and CDR2 is YSLEER. The ends were cut back, 5 bases at V and 1 base at J, with 12 bases in the middle. The CDR3 extends over 16 amino acids. The CDR3 here is CASSSARQSGANVLTF. CDR3 sequence (DNA): TGCGCCAGCAGCTCCGCCCGACAATCTGGGGCCAACGTCCTGACTTTC.

A few counts support this clone. The chain is built from TRBV7-9 and TRBJ1-1, with D perhaps matching TRBD1 (5 bases). Germline-derived CDR1 and CDR2 are SEHNR and FQNEAQ (reference sequence). This CDR3 spans 16 amino acids. Between the trimmed V and J ends, which lost 5 bases and 7 bases, there was a span of 23 bases. CDR3 in DNA: TGTGCCAGCAGCCCCACAAGGGGAATCATGATTGGTGAAGCTTTCTTT. It specifies CASSPTRGIMIGEAFF.

This chain's CDR3 is CASRHRVEYPPGELFF. The CDR3 bases are TGTGCCAGCAGGCACAGGGTCGAGTACCCCCCCGGGGAGCTGTTTTTT. The V and J genes are TRBV7-2 and TRBJ2-2; possible D gene TRBD1, 6 bases. The CDR3 sequence is 16 residues long. V was pared by 6 bases and J by 6 bases, with 20 bases between. From germline, CDR1 is SGHTA and CDR2 FQGNSA.